These T cell receptor beta chains were read from a single sample in a study of blood T cell repertoires in COVID-19. This table comes from immunoSEQ multiplex PCR, and its TCRdb copy is limited to in-frame clones, with some not included. The table includes roughly 100,000 clones, 80% detected once. The specimen was peripheral blood. These receptors all stem from a woman older than 75 with active or convalescent COVID-19. CDR3s include the opening cysteine and the closing phenylalanine or tryptophan. The D gene is left open where the match is weak. Size values are once, few and many counts, or a class for expanded clones, and some rows have none.

abundance	j_gene	v_gene	d_gene	CDR3nt	CDR3aa
-	TRBJ1-1	TRBV5-6	TRBD1	TGTGCCAGCAGTTACAGGGGGCGTTTAATCACTGAAGCTTTCTTT	CASSYRGRLITEAFF
-	TRBJ2-4	TRBV5-6	TRBD1	TGTGCCAGCAGTCCCGGGACAGGGGCTGGCACAGCCAAAAACATTCAGTACTTC	CASSPGTGAGTAKNIQYF
few	TRBJ1-2	TRBV6-2/TRBV6-3	TRBD1	TGTGCCAGCAGCCACGGACAGGGAGGAGGGGGCTACACCTTC	CASSHGQGGGGYTF
-	TRBJ1-3	TRBV5-6	-	TGTGCCAGCAATCTCGGAAACACCATATATTTT	CASNLGNTIYF
-	TRBJ2-7	TRBV10-2	-	TGCGCCACCTCCCCGGGAGGGGGCCACGAGCAGTACTTC	CATSPGGGHEQYF
few	TRBJ1-1	TRBV13	-	TGTGCCAGCACCCGGACCGGGACTCCCCAGGGCATGAACACTGAAGCTTTCTTT	CASTRTGTPQGMNTEAFF
-	TRBJ2-7	TRBV19	-	TGTGCCAGTAGTCAGGTGGGTCAGGGGACCTACGAGCAGTACTTC	CASSQVGQGTYEQYF
-	TRBJ1-3	TRBV7-2	-	TGTGCCAGCAGATCCGCAGGGGCAGGAAACACCATATATTTT	CASRSAGAGNTIYF
-	TRBJ1-2	TRBV12-3/TRBV12-4	-	TGTGCCAGCAGTTTAACAGAGGGTGGCTACACCTTC	CASSLTEGGYTF
-	TRBJ2-1	TRBV11-2	-	TGTGCCAGCACCCATGGGGCCGCCTCCTACAATGAGCAGTTCTTC	CASTHGAASYNEQFF
few	TRBJ1-5	TRBV28	TRBD1	TGTGCCAGCAGTCCGGGACAGGGAGATCAGCCCCAGCATTTT	CASSPGQGDQPQHF
once	TRBJ2-7	TRBV14	TRBD2	TGTGCCAGCAGCCCTCTCGCGGGGGGGCCATCCGAGCAGTACTTC	CASSPLAGGPSEQYF
-	TRBJ2-1	TRBV3-1/TRBV3-2	-	TGTGCCAGCAGCCAAGCGGGCGGGGCCTCCTACAATGAGCAGTTCTTC	CASSQAGGASYNEQFF
-	TRBJ2-2	TRBV30	-	TGTGCCTGGAGCTTACAGGGAACCGGGGAGCTGTTTTTT	CAWSLQGTGELFF